This T cell receptor beta chain was identified in a study of blood T cell repertoires in COVID-19 (dated by TCRdb to the early 2020s). Notes on the research overall: The collaborator samples originated in the United States, Italy and Spain and spanned the acute and convalescent phases of COVID-19. Deeply sampled blood TCRbeta repertoires from subjects exposed to, actively infected with, or recovered from COVID-19 were included in the dataset. The prospective study material was composed of cDNA or gDNA derived from T cells, B-cell-depleted T cells, or PBMCs. HLA class I and class II types, where available, came from metadata supplied by the sample provider rather than from assay-based typing. The sample metadata nearly always contained a de-identified subject ID, COVID-19 status, age in years and sex. The repertoires were released in a freely available public database meant as a resource for research on the immune response to SARS-CoV-2. Samples came from the ongoing ImmuneRACE study (first 160 participants) plus 1,254 subjects from 6 global collaborators. Results and caveats for the whole study, not just this receptor: The quantity of clinical and demographic metadata differed by source and by participant and was supplied without curation.

TCRbeta CDR3 regions were amplified from genomic DNA by means of the immunoSEQ Assay, a bias-controlled multiplex PCR. From the authors' description of their analysis: The number of nucleated cells in each sample was estimated from the amplification of reference gene primers within the assay. To quantify the absolute abundance of each unique TCRbeta CDR3 rearrangement, sequence reads were collapsed and filtered. For each sample, productive Simpson clonality was calculated as the square root of Simpson's diversity index over productive rearrangements. TCRdb mirrors the immuneACCESS table, restricted to in-frame sequences. Some clones are absent from its copies; in checked studies, under half trace to an unresolved V gene, and the reason for the others is unknown. That table supplies the V and J calls and clone size; D and trimming were determined from the DNA. Present in this sample are tens of thousands of clones, about 90% of which were seen just once. The ten largest clones capture approximately 15% of the sample.

Each collaborating institution followed its own protocols to collect whole blood in K2EDTA tubes. Collaborator samples were shipped for TCRbeta analysis as frozen whole blood, isolated PBMCs, or DNA extracted from either sample type. The cysteine opens and the phenylalanine closes a CDR3 of 13 amino acids. Left in the record is the CDR3 DNA by itself, 39 bases read in frame from the first base. V lost 2 bases and J lost 2 bases; the stretch between them is 7 bases long. As for this clone: Its target antigen remains unknown. No base quality values were provided; no much bigger clone lies one nucleotide off.

The sample taken for sequencing was peripheral blood. This sequence was found in a human donor in a cohort sampled during active COVID-19. The chain employs TRBV12-3 or TRBV12-4 and TRBJ2-7; a weak D assignment points to TRBD1 (5 bases agree). CDR3 region: CASSLRGPYEQYF. The sequenced DNA: TGTGCCAGCAGTTTAAGGGGCCCCTACGAGCAGTACTTC.